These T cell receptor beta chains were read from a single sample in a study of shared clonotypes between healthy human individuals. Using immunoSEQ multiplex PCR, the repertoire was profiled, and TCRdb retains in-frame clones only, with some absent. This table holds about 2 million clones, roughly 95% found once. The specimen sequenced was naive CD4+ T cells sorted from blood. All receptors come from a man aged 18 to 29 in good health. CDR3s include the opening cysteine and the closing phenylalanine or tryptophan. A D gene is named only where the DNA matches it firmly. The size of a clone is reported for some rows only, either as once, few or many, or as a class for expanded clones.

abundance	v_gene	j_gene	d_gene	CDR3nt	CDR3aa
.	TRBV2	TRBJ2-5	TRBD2	TGTGCCAGCAGCCGGGGACTAGCGGGAGAGACCCAGTACTTC	CASSRGLAGETQYF
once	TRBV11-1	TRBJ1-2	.	TGTGCCAGCAGCCGGGGGGCGGGCTATGGCTACACCTTC	CASSRGAGYGYTF
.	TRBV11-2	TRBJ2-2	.	TGTGCCAGCAGCTTACGAGTGGGGTCCGGGGAGCTGTTTTTT	CASSLRVGSGELFF
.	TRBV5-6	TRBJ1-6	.	TGTGCCAGCAGCTTGGCCCTGGGAGTCGGTTCACCCCTCCACTTT	CASSLALGVGSPLHF
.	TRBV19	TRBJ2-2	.	TGTGCCAGTAGTATAGGGACCGCCAGGACCGGGGAGCTGTTTTTT	CASSIGTARTGELFF
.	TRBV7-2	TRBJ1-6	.	TGTGCCAGCAGCTTAGCGGAGGGAATCACTGGAACCCTCCACTTT	CASSLAEGITGTLHF
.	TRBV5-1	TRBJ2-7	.	TGCGCCAGCAGCTTGTCCGGGACGCCCCCCGGGGAGCAGTACTTC	CASSLSGTPPGEQYF
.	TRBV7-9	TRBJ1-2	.	TGTGCCAGCAGCTTAGAAGTGACAGCTAACTATGGCTACACCTTC	CASSLEVTANYGYTF
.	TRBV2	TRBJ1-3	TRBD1	TGTGCCAGCAGTGAGGCAGGGGGCTGGGCTGGAAACACCATATATTTT	CASSEAGGWAGNTIYF
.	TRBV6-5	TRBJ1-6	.	TGTGCCAGCAGTTCCCACAGGGATTCTAATTCACCCCTCCACTTT	CASSSHRDSNSPLHF
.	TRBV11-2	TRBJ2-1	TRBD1	TGTGCCAGCAGCGTCCTCGGGACAGGGTTAAACAATGAGCAGTTCTTC	CASSVLGTGLNNEQFF
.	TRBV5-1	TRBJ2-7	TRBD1	TGCGCCAGCAGTGAGACAGGGGCTTTTTTGCGGTACTTC	CASSETGAFLRYF
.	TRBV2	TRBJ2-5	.	TGTGCCAGCAGTGAACTACCAAAAGAGACCCAGTACTTC	CASSELPKETQYF
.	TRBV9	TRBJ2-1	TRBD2	TGTGCCAGCAGCGTAGTGGCTAGCGGGGGTTACAATGAGCAGTTCTTC	CASSVVASGGYNEQFF
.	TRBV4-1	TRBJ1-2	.	TGCGCCAGCAGCCCAGGACCTTCTAACTATGGCTACACCTTC	CASSPGPSNYGYTF
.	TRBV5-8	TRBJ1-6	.	TGTGCCAGCAGCTTGGAGAGGGATTCACCCCTCCACTTT	CASSLERDSPLHF
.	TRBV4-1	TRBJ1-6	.	TGCGCCAGCAGCCAAGGTGGACTGTCTAATTCACCCCTCCACTTT	CASSQGGLSNSPLHF
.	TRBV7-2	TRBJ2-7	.	TGTGCCAGCAGCTTAGAGTGGCTCTCCTACGAGCAGTACTTC	CASSLEWLSYEQYF
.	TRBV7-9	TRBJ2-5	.	TGTGCCAGCAGCATCTATCTGACAGGACCCCAAGAGACCCAGTACTTC	CASSIYLTGPQETQYF
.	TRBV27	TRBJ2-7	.	TGTGCCAGCAGCTCCTTGGGGCAGTACTTC	CASSSLGQYF
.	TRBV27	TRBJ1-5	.	TGTGCCAGCAGGTCGGCAGGACCCATAAGCAATCAGCCCCAGCATTTT	CASRSAGPISNQPQHF
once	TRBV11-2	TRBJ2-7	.	TGTGCCAGCAGCTTAGCGCTAAACGCCTTGGAGCAGTACTTC	CASSLALNALEQYF
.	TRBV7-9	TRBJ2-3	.	TGTGCCAGCAGCTTAGCTAGCGGTCTTAGCACAGATACGCAGTATTTT	CASSLASGLSTDTQYF
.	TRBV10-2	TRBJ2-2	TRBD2	TGCGCCAGCTCCGGACTAGCGGGAGGTGGCACCGGGGAGCTGTTTTTT	CASSGLAGGGTGELFF